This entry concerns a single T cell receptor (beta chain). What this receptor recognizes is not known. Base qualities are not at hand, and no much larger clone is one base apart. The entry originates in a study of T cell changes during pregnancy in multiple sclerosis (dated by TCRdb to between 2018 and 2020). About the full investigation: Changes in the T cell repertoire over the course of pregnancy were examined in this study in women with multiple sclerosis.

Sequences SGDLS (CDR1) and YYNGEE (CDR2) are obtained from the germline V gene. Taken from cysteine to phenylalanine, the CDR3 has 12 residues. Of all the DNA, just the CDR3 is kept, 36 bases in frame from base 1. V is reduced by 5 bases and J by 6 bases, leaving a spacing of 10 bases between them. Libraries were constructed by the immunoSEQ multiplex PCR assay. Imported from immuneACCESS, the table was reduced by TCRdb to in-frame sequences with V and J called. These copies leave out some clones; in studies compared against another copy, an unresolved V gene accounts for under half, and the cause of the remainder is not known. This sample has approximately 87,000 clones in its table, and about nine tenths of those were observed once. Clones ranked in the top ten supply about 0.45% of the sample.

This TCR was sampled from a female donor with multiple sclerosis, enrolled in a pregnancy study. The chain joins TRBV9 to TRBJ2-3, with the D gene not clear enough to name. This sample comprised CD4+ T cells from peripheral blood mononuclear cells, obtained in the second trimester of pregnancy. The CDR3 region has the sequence CASSKFRDTQYF. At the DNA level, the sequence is TGTGCCAGCAGTAAATTCCGTGATACGCAGTATTTT. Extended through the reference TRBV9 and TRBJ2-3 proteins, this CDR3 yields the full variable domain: DSGVTQTPKHLITATGQRVTLRCSPRSGDLSVYWYQQSLDQGLQFLIQYYNGEERAKGNILERFSAQQFPDLHSELNLSSLELGDSALYFCASSKFRDTQYFGPGTRLTVL.